The rows below give T cell receptor beta chains drawn from one sample of a study of cytomegalovirus exposure and HLA in healthy donors. The protocol was immunoSEQ multiplex PCR, while the TCRdb copy is restricted to in-frame clones and leaves out a portion. The sample records some 200,000 clones, roughly 13% being singletons. Specimen: PBMCs. The receptors stem from a man aged 45-65 years in good health and CMV-seropositive. Each CDR3 is given with its conserved first and last residue. Fields, in order: V gene, D gene, J gene, clone size, CDR3 protein, CDR3 DNA. A D gene is named only where the DNA matches it firmly. Clone sizes are given selectively: once, few, many, or a class where the clone is expanded.

TRBV7-2	NA	TRBJ2-3	NA	CASSPGLHSTDTQYF	TGTGCCAGCAGTCCGGGACTCCACAGCACAGATACGCAGTATTTT
TRBV4-1	NA	TRBJ2-1	few	CASSQETIWDEQFF	TGCGCCAGCAGCCAGGAGACCATCTGGGATGAGCAGTTCTTC
TRBV15	NA	TRBJ1-1	few	CATSRGRGPTEAFF	TGTGCCACCAGCAGAGGGAGGGGTCCCACTGAAGCTTTCTTT
TRBV6-5	NA	TRBJ1-5	NA	CASGLISNQPQHF	TGTGCCAGCGGACTGATTAGCAATCAGCCCCAGCATTTT
TRBV5-6	NA	TRBJ1-2	few	CASSLANGGGGYGYTF	TGTGCCAGCAGCTTGGCCAACGGCGGGGGAGGGTATGGCTACACCTTC
TRBV5-1	NA	TRBJ2-1	NA	CASSLVPPITYNEQFF	TGCGCCAGCAGTTTAGTACCCCCAATTACCTACAATGAGCAGTTCTTC
TRBV11-3	NA	TRBJ2-7	few	CASRSQNRAYEQYF	TGTGCCAGCAGGTCCCAAAATCGGGCCTACGAGCAGTACTTC
TRBV6-5	NA	TRBJ2-7	NA	CASRGEVDEQYF	TGTGCCAGCAGGGGTGAGGTTGACGAGCAGTACTTC
TRBV4-1	NA	TRBJ2-4	NA	CASSQDGLPLAKNIQYF	TGCGCCAGCAGCCAAGACGGACTCCCCCTAGCCAAAAACATTCAGTACTTC
TRBV7-8	TRBD1	TRBJ1-6	few	CASSAGGSPLHF	TGTGCCAGCAGTGCAGGGGGTTCACCCCTCCACTTT
TRBV7-9	TRBD2	TRBJ2-5	few	CASSLRRAGGLGETQYF	TGTGCCAGCAGCCTGAGGCGAGCGGGGGGCCTTGGAGAGACCCAGTACTTC
TRBV19	TRBD2	TRBJ2-7	once	CASSRVLAQNYEQYF	TGTGCCAGTAGTCGGGTACTAGCGCAAAACTACGAGCAGTACTTC
TRBV30	NA	TRBJ1-4	NA	CAWKGQNNEKLFF	TGTGCCTGGAAGGGGCAGAATAATGAAAAACTGTTTTTT
TRBV19	NA	TRBJ2-1	NA	CASRSPGAGVSRFYNEQFF	TGTGCCAGTAGATCCCCCGGGGCAGGGGTTTCCAGATTCTACAATGAGCAGTTCTTC
TRBV28	TRBD1	TRBJ1-1	few	CASSLRGRTEAFF	TGTGCCAGCAGTCTTAGGGGGCGGACTGAAGCTTTCTTT
TRBV11-3	NA	TRBJ1-1	NA	CASSLDRGYRSGEAFF	TGTGCCAGCAGCTTAGATAGGGGCTACCGGTCGGGTGAAGCTTTCTTT
TRBV7-9	NA	TRBJ1-5	few	CASSRTENQPQHF	TGTGCCAGCAGCCGGACTGAAAATCAGCCCCAGCATTTT
TRBV11-2	TRBD1	TRBJ1-2	few	CASSRDRVAYGYTF	TGTGCCAGCAGCAGGGACAGGGTGGCCTATGGCTACACCTTC
TRBV6-1	NA	TRBJ1-2	few	CASSEASTADGYTF	TGTGCCAGCAGTGAAGCAAGTACAGCGGATGGCTACACCTTC
TRBV5-1	NA	TRBJ1-2	NA	CASSLGADGTNYGYTF	TGCGCCAGCAGCTTGGGGGCAGACGGGACTAACTATGGCTACACCTTC
TRBV19	NA	TRBJ2-5	NA	CASKYGGGETQYF	TGTGCCAGTAAATACGGGGGAGGAGAGACCCAGTACTTC
TRBV6-6	NA	TRBJ2-2	few	CASSYGSTGELFF	TGTGCCAGCAGTTATGGGAGCACCGGGGAGCTGTTTTTT
TRBV9	TRBD2	TRBJ2-1	few	CASSRLGGGDNEQFF	TGTGCCAGCAGCCGTCTGGGCGGGGGGGACAATGAGCAGTTCTTC
TRBV29-1	TRBD2	TRBJ2-7	NA	CSAVAGVTSYEQYF	TGCAGCGCTGTAGCGGGGGTCACCTCCTACGAGCAGTACTTC
TRBV6-5	NA	TRBJ1-1	NA	CASTPDRGFSTEAFF	TGTGCCAGCACCCCAGACCGGGGGTTCAGCACTGAAGCTTTCTTT
TRBV20-1	NA	TRBJ1-2	NA	CSASPGDGYTF	TGCAGTGCTTCTCCAGGGGATGGCTACACCTTC
TRBV19	TRBD1	TRBJ2-3	few	CASSGTGRTDTQYF	TGTGCCAGTAGTGGGACAGGGCGAACAGATACGCAGTATTTT
TRBV30	NA	TRBJ1-6	NA	CAWSPSGEGLHF	TGTGCCTGGAGTCCTTCCGGGGAAGGCCTCCACTTT
TRBV11-3	TRBD1	TRBJ2-1	few	CASSFGTGGFF	TGTGCCAGCAGCTTTGGGACAGGGGGGTTCTTC
TRBV28	TRBD1	TRBJ1-2	NA	CASIHRGQSGYTF	TGTGCCAGCATCCACAGGGGGCAGAGTGGCTACACCTTC
TRBV4-3	TRBD1	TRBJ1-4	NA	CASSQDPQGAGKLFF	TGCGCCAGCAGCCAAGATCCCCAGGGGGCGGGAAAACTGTTTTTT
TRBV6-6	NA	TRBJ1-2	few	CASSLEHGYTF	TGTGCCAGCAGTTTGGAGCATGGCTACACCTTC
TRBV27	NA	TRBJ1-1	few	CASSSSGALTEAFF	TGTGCCAGCAGTTCCTCTGGGGCACTCACTGAAGCTTTCTTT
TRBV18	TRBD1	TRBJ2-5	NA	CASSPPGTGMQTQYF	TGTGCCAGCTCACCACCCGGGACAGGGATGCAGACCCAGTACTTC
TRBV11-1	NA	TRBJ1-4	many	CASSLTTAFNEKLFF	TGTGCCAGCAGCTTAACGACAGCCTTTAATGAAAAACTGTTTTTT
TRBV19	TRBD1	TRBJ1-2	NA	CASSPRDSGYGYTF	TGTGCCAGTAGTCCGAGGGACAGTGGGTATGGCTACACCTTC
TRBV29-1	TRBD1	TRBJ2-5	NA	CSVEAGTGLETQYF	TGCAGCGTTGAAGCCGGGACAGGGTTAGAGACCCAGTACTTC
TRBV5-6	TRBD2	TRBJ2-3	few	CASSSGGLPTQYF	TGTGCCAGCAGCTCGGGGGGGCTCCCAACGCAGTATTTT
TRBV25-1	TRBD1	TRBJ1-5	NA	CASSSGQGGNQPQHF	TGTGCCAGCAGTTCGGGACAGGGAGGCAATCAGCCCCAGCATTTT
TRBV5-8	NA	TRBJ1-5	NA	CASSFFNQPQHF	TGTGCCAGCAGCTTCTTCAATCAGCCCCAGCATTTT
TRBV7-2	NA	TRBJ2-3	few	CASSLAGWTDTQYF	TGTGCCAGCAGCTTAGCCGGGTGGACAGATACGCAGTATTTT
TRBV6-1	NA	TRBJ1-4	NA	CASSEARGSNEKLFF	TGTGCCAGCAGTGAAGCGCGGGGATCTAATGAAAAACTGTTTTTT
TRBV7-8	TRBD1	TRBJ1-5	NA	CASSPTGANQPQHF	TGTGCCAGCAGCCCTACAGGGGCGAATCAGCCCCAGCATTTT
TRBV7-9	NA	TRBJ2-2	few	CASSQGGAGELFF	TGTGCCAGCAGCCAAGGAGGGGCCGGGGAGCTGTTTTTT
TRBV14	TRBD1	TRBJ1-1	NA	CASSRRGQHHTEAFF	TGTGCCAGCAGCCGCCGGGGACAGCACCACACTGAAGCTTTCTTT
TRBV9	TRBD1	TRBJ1-4	few	CASSYGQGKADEKLFF	TGTGCCAGCAGCTATGGACAGGGAAAGGCAGATGAAAAACTGTTTTTT
TRBV6-6	NA	TRBJ1-5	few	CASSHGVTGNQPQHF	TGTGCCAGCAGCCACGGGGTAACCGGGAATCAGCCCCAGCATTTT
TRBV7-2	NA	TRBJ1-4	NA	CASSFGGATNEKLFF	TGTGCCAGCAGCTTCGGGGGGGCAACTAATGAAAAACTGTTTTTT
TRBV4-3	NA	TRBJ2-2	NA	CASSPREWAGELFF	TGCGCCAGCAGCCCCAGGGAATGGGCCGGGGAGCTGTTTTTT
TRBV5-4	TRBD1	TRBJ2-5	few	CASSNRDRGQETQYF	TGTGCCAGCAGCAACCGGGACAGGGGGCAAGAGACCCAGTACTTC
TRBV28	NA	TRBJ1-6	few	CASSPSQGVYSPLHF	TGTGCCAGCAGTCCCAGCCAGGGTGTATATTCACCCCTCCACTTT
TRBV13	NA	TRBJ1-6	few	CASSLGRRLGSPLHF	TGTGCCAGCAGCTTAGGCCGGCGGCTTGGTTCACCCCTCCACTTT
TRBV7-8	TRBD2	TRBJ2-2	NA	CASSGRTSGGRTGELFF	TGTGCCAGCAGCGGGCGGACTAGCGGGGGTCGGACCGGGGAGCTGTTTTTT